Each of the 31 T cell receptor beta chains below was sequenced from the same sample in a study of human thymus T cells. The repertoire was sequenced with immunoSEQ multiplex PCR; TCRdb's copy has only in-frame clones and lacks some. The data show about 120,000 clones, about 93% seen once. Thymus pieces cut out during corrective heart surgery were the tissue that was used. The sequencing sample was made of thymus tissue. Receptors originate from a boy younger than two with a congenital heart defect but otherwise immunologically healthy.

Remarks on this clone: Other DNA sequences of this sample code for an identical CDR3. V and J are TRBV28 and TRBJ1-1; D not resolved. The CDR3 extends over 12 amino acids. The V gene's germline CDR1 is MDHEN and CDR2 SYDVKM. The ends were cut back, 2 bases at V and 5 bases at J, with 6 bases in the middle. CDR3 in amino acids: CASSLDGTEAFF. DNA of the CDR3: TGTGCCAGCAGTTTAGATGGGACTGAAGCTTTCTTT.

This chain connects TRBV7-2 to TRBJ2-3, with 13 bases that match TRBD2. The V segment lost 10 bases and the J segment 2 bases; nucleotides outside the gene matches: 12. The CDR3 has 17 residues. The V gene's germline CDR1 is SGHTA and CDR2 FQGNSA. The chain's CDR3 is CATPAGTSGVITDTQYF. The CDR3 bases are TGTGCCACACCGGCCGGGACTAGCGGGGTTATCACAGATACGCAGTATTTT. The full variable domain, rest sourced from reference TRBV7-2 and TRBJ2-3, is GAGVSQSPSNKVTEKGKDVELRCDPISGHTALYWYRQSLGQGLEFLIYFQGNSAPDKSGLPSDRFSAERTGGSVSTLTIQRTQQEDSAVYLCATPAGTSGVITDTQYFGPGTRLTVL.

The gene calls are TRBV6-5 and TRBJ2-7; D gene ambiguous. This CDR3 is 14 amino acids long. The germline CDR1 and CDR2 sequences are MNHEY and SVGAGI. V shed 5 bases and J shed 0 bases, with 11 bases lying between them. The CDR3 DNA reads TGTGCCAGCAGTAAAAGTCAAAGCTCCTACGAGCAGTACTTC. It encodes CASSKSQSSYEQYF.

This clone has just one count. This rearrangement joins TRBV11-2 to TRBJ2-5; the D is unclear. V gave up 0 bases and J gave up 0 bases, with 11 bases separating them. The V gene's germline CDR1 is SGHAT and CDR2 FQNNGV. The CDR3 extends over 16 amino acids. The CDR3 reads CASSLDQSRYQETQYF. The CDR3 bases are TGTGCCAGCAGCTTAGATCAGAGCAGATACCAAGAGACCCAGTACTTC.

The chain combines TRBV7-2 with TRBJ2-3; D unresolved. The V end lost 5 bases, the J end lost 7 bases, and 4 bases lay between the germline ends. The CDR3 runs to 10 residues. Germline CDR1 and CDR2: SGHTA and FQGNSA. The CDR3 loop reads CASSLNTQYF. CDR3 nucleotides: TGTGCCAGCAGCCTTAATACGCAGTATTTT.

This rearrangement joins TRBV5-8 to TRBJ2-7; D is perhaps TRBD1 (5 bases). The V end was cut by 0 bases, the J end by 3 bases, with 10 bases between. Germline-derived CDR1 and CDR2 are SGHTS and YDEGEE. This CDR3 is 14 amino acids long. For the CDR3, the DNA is TGTGCCAGCAGCTTGGCAGGGAAGAACTACGAGCAGTACTTC. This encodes CASSLAGKNYEQYF.

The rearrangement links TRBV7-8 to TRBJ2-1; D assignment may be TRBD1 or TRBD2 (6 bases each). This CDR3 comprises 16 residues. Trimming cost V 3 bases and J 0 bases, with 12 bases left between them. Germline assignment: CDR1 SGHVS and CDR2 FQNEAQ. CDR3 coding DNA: TGTGCCAGCAGCTTTAGGGGGGCGACCTCCTACAATGAGCAGTTCTTC. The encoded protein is CASSFRGATSYNEQFF. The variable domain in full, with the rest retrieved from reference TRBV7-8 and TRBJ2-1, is GAGVSQSPRYKVAKRGQDVALRCDPISGHVSLFWYQQALGQGPEFLTYFQNEAQLDKSGLPSDRFFAERPEGSVSTLKIQRTQQEDSAVYLCASSFRGATSYNEQFFGPGTRLTVL.

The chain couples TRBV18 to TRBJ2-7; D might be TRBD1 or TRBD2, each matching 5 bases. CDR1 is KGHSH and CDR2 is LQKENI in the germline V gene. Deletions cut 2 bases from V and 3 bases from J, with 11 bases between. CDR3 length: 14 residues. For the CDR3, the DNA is TGTGCCAGCTCACCAGGGGGATTGCGCTACGAGCAGTACTTC. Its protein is CASSPGGLRYEQYF. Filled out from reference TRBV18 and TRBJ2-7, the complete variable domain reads NAGVMQNPRHLVRRRGQEARLRCSPMKGHSHVYWYRQLPEEGLKFMVYLQKENIIDESGMPKERFSAEFPKEGPSILRIQQVVRGDSAAYFCASSPGGLRYEQYFGPGTRLTVT.

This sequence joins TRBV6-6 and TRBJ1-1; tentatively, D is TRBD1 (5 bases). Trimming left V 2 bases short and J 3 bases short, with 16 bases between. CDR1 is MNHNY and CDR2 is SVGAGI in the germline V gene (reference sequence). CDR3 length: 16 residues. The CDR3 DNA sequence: TGTGCCAGCAGTTACCCAGGGCGCTCTTTTTACACTGAAGCTTTCTTT. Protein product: CASSYPGRSFYTEAFF.

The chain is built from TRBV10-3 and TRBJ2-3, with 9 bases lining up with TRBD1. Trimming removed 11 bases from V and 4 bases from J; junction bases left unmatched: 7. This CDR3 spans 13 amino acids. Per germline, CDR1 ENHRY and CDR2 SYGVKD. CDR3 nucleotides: TGTGCCTTACCGGGACAGGGCCCAGATACGCAGTATTTT. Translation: CALPGQGPDTQYF.

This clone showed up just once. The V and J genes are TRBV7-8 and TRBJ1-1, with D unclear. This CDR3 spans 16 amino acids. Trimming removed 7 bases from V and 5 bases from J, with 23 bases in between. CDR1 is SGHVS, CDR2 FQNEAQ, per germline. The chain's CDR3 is CASNPTGVNPVTEAFF. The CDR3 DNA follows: TGTGCCAGCAACCCTACCGGGGTAAATCCTGTGACTGAAGCTTTCTTT.

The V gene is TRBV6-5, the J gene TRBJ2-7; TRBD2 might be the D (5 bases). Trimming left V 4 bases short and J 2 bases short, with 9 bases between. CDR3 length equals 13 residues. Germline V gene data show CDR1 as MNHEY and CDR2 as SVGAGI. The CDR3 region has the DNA TGTGCCAGCAGTTGGGAGCTTACCTACGAGCAGTACTTC. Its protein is CASSWELTYEQYF.

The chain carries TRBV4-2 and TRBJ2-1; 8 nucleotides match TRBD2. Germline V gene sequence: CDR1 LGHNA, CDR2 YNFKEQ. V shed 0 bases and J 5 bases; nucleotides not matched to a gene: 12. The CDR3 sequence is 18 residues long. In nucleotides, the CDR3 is TGTGCCAGCAGCCAAGATCGGGATGGCGGGGGGCTAAACAATGAGCAGTTCTTC. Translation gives CASSQDRDGGGLNNEQFF.

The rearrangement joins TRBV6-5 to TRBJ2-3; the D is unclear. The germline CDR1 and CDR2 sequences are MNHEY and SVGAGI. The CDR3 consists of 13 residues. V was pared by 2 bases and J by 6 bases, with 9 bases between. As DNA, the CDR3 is TGTGCCAGCAGTTACACTCTGGTTGATACGCAGTATTTT. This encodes CASSYTLVDTQYF.

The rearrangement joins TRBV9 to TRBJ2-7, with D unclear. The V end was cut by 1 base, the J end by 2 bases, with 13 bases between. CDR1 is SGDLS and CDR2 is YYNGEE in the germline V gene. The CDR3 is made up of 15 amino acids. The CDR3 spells CASSVRFGRAYEQYF. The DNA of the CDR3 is TGTGCCAGCAGCGTAAGGTTCGGCCGCGCCTACGAGCAGTACTTC.

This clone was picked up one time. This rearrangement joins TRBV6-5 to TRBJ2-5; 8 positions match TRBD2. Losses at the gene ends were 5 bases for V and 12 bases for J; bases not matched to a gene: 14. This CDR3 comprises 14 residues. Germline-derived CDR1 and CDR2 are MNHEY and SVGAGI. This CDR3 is CASSPYGGGPDEYF. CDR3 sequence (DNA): TGTGCCAGCAGTCCCTACGGGGGGGGCCCCGATGAGTACTTC.

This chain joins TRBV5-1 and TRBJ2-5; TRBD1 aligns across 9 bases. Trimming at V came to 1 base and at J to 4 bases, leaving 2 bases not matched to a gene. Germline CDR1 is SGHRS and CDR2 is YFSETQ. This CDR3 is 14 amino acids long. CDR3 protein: CASSLTGGLETQYF. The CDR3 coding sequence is TGCGCCAGCAGCTTGACAGGGGGCCTAGAGACCCAGTACTTC.

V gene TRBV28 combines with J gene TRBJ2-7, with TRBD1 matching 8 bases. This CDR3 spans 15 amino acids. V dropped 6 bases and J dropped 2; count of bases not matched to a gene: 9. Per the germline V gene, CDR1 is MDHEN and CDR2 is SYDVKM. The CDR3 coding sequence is TGTGCCAGCAGGCCGGACAGGGCCTTGCCCTACGAGCAGTACTTC. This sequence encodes CASRPDRALPYEQYF.

The CDR3 is CASNNSRVYYNSPLHF. The CDR3 region has the DNA TGTGCCAGCAACAATTCCAGGGTATATTATAATTCACCCCTCCACTTT. The chain employs TRBV27 and TRBJ1-6, with D maybe TRBD1 (5 bases). Germline V lookup: CDR1 MNHEY, CDR2 SMNVEV (reference sequence). The CDR3 runs to 16 residues. Trimming cost V 7 bases and J 4 bases, with 17 bases left between them.

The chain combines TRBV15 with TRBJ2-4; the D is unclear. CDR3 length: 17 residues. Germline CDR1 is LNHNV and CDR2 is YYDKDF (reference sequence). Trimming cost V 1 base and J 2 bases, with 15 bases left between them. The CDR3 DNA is TGTGCCACCAGCAGAGTGCCCGATGGGGTTTCCAAAAACATTCAGTACTTC. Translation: CATSRVPDGVSKNIQYF.

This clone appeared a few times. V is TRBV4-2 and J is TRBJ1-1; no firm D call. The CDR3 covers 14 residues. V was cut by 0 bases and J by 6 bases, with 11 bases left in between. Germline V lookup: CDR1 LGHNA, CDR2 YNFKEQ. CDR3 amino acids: CASSQDEGRPEAFF. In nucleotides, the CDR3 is TGTGCCAGCAGCCAAGATGAGGGCCGGCCTGAAGCTTTCTTT.

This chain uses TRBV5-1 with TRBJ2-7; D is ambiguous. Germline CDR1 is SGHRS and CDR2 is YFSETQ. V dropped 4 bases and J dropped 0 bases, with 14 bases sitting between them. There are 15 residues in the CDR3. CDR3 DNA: TGCGCCAGCAGCCCCTCGGACCCCTACTCCTACGAGCAGTACTTC. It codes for CASSPSDPYSYEQYF.

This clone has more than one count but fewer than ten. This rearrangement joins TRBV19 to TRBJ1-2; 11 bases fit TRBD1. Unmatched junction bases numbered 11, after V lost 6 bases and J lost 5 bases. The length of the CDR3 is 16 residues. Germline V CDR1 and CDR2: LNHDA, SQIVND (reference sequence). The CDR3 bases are TGTGCCAGTAGCCCTAGGACAGGGGGCTTTGGGTATGGCTACACCTTC. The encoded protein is CASSPRTGGFGYGYTF.

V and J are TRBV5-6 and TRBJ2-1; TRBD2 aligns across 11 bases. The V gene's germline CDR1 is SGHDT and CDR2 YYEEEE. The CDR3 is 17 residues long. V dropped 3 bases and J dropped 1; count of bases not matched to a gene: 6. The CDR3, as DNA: TGTGCCAGCAGCTCCGCTAGCGGGGGGAAGTCCTACAATGAGCAGTTCTTC. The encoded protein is CASSSASGGKSYNEQFF.

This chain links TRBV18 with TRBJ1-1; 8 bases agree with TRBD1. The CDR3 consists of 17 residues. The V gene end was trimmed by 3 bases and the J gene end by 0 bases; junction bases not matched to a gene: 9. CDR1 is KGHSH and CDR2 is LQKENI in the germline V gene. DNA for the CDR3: TGTGCCAGCTCACCGAGAGGGACAGGAGTCATGAACACTGAAGCTTTCTTT. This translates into CASSPRGTGVMNTEAFF.

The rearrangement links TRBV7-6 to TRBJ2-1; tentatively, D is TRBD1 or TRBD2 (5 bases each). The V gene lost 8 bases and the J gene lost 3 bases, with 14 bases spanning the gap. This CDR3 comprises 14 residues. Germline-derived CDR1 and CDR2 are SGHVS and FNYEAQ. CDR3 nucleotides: TGTGCCAGCGGTGACCGGGACCGCTACAATGAGCAGTTCTTC. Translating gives CASGDRDRYNEQFF.

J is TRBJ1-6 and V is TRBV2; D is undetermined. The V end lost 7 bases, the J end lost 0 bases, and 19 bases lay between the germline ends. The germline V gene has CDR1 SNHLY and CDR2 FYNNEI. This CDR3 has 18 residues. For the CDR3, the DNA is TGTGCCAGCACCACTACGCGGGGTCGGAGCTCCTATAATTCACCCCTCCACTTT. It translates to CASTTTRGRSSYNSPLHF.

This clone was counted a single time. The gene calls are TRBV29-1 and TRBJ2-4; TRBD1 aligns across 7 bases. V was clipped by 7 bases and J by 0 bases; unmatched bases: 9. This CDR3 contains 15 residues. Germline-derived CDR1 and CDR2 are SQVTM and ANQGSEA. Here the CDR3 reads CSASGTVLAKNIQYF. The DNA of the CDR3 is TGCAGCGCCTCCGGGACAGTCCTAGCCAAAAACATTCAGTACTTC.

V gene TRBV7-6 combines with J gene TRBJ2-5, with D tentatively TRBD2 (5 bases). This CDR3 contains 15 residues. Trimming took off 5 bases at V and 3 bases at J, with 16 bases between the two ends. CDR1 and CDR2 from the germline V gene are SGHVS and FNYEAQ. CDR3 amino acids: CASSTRSGRKETQYF. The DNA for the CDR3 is TGTGCCAGCAGCACCAGGAGCGGCAGAAAAGAGACCCAGTACTTC.

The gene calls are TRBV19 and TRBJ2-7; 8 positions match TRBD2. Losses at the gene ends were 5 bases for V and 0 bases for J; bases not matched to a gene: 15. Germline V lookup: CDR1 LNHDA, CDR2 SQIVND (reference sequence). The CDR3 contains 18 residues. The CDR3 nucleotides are TGTGCCAGTAGTTTTGGCGGCCCAATAGCGGGGCCCTCCTACGAGCAGTACTTC. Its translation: CASSFGGPIAGPSYEQYF.

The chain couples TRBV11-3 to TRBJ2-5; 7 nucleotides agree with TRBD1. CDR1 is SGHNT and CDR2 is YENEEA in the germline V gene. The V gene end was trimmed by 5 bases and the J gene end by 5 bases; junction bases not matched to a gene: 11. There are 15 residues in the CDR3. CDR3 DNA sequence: TGTGCCAGCAGCCCTCTACAGGGGCTAGGGGAGACCCAGTACTTC. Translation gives CASSPLQGLGETQYF.